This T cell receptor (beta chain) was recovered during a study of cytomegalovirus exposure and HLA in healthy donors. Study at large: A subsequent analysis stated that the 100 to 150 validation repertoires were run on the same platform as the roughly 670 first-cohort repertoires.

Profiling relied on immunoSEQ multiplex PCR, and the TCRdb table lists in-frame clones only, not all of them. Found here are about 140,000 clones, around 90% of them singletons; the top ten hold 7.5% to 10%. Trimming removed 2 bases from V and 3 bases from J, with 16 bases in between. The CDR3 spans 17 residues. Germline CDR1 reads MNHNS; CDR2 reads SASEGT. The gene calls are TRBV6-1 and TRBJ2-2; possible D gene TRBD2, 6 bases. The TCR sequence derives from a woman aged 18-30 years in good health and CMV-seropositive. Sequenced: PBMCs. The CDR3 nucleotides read TGTGCCAGCAGTGAATTCCGACTCGCGGGGTACACCGGGGAGCTGTTTTTT. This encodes CASSEFRLAGYTGELFF.